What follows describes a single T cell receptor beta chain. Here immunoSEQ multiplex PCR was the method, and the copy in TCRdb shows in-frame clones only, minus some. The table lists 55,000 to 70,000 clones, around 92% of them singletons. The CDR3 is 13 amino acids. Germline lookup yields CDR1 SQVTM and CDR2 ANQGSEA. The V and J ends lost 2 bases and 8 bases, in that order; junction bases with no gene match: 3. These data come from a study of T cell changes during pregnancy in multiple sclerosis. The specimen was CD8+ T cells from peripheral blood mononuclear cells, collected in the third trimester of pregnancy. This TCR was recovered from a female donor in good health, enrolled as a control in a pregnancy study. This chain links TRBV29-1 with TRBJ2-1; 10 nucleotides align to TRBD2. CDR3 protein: CSVESGGAYEQFF. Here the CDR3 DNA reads TGCAGCGTTGAAAGCGGGGGGGCATATGAGCAGTTCTTC.